One TCR beta chain is described in this entry. This entry belongs to a study of T cell changes during pregnancy in multiple sclerosis. The V gene's germline CDR1 is MNHEY and CDR2 SVGAGI. The CDR3 extends over 15 amino acids. Trimming pared 6 bases from V and 1 base from J, leaving 15 bases between. The method was immunoSEQ multiplex PCR; TCRdb's version includes in-frame clones alone and lacks a portion of them. The sample lists 60,000 or so clones, 80% to 90% occurring once. The sequences come from peripheral blood, collected in the first trimester of pregnancy. The receptor's source is a female donor with multiple sclerosis, enrolled in a pregnancy study. This sequence joins TRBV6-5 and TRBJ1-2, with a weak D call TRBD1 (5 bases). CDR3 DNA sequence: TGTGCCAGCAGCAAGGGGTTCGGGTATAACTATGGCTACACCTTC. It encodes CASSKGFGYNYGYTF.